This T cell receptor (beta chain) was recorded in a study of T cell responses to AZD1222 COVID-19 vaccine. Study-level results: Reportedly, nearly half of unique spike TCRs recognized epitopes outside B.1.351/B.1.1.7 mutations.

Repertoires were generated with immunoSEQ multiplex PCR, while TCRdb's copy carries only in-frame clones and drops some. The sample records about 45,000 clones, around 77% being singletons. Of note for this clone: Its antigen is not identified.

The germline V gene has CDR1 SGHTA and CDR2 FQGNSA. The V end was cut by 4 bases, the J end by 6 bases, with 15 bases between. The CDR3 sequence is 15 residues long. The starting material was peripheral blood, obtained 28 days after the second dose of the MenACWY control vaccine. V gene TRBV7-2 combines with J gene TRBJ1-4; a weak D match, TRBD1 (5 bases). The sequence came from an adult who received the MenACWY meningococcal vaccine as a control. Written as DNA, the CDR3 is TGTGCCAGCAGCTCTGGTGACAGAATCTATGAAAAACTGTTTTTT. Translated: CASSSGDRIYEKLFF.